The source of this TCR beta chain is a study of OX40 agonist ivuxolimab in advanced cancers. Looking at the study overall: Ivuxolimab was delivered to patients intravenously every 2 weeks at doses spanning 0.01 to 10 mg/kg. Those treated in dose escalation had hepatocellular carcinoma, melanoma, renal cell cancer or head and neck cancer. Notes on the study in general: Those patients achieving a partial response at 0.1-3.0 mg/kg showed among the lowest clonal expansion. Compared with CD4+, CD8+ T cells on average had more expanded clones.

V was pared by 0 bases and J by 4 bases, with 15 bases between. Germline lookup yields CDR1 MGHRA and CDR2 YSYEKL. This CDR3 contains 17 residues. Method: immunoSEQ multiplex PCR; TCRdb's copy keeps in-frame clones and lacks some. The sample holds 60,000 or so clones; about four fifths are singletons and the top ten take roughly 30%. Worth noting for this clone: Antigen specificity is unknown.

The source material was CD4+ or CD8+ T cells sorted from blood, sampled in a trial of the OX40 agonist ivuxolimab. The J gene is TRBJ1-4, the V gene TRBV4-1, with D perhaps TRBD1 (5 bases). The TCR comes from an adult with an advanced solid tumor such as melanoma, head and neck, liver or kidney cancer. The CDR3 loop reads CASSQDWEGPGNEKLFF. The CDR3 DNA reads as TGCGCCAGCAGCCAAGATTGGGAGGGGCCGGGTAATGAAAAACTGTTTTTT.